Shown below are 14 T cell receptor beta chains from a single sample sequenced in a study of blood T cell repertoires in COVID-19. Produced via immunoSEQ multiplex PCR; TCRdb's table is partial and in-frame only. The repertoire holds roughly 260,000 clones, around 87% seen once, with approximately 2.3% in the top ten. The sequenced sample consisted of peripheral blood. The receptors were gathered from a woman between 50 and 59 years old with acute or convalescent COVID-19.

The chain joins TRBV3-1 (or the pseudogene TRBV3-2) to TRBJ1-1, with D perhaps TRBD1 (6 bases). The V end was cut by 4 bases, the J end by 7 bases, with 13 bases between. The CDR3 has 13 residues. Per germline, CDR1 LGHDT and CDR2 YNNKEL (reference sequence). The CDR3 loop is CASSRGWGLEAFF. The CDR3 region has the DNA TGTGCCAGCAGCCGAGGGTGGGGGCTTGAAGCTTTCTTT.

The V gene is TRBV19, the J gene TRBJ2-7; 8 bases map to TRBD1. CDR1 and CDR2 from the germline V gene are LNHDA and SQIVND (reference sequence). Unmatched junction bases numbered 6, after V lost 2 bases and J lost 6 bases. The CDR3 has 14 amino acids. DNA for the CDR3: TGTGCCAGTAGTATACCCGGACAGGGAGCCGAGCAGTACTTC. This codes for CASSIPGQGAEQYF. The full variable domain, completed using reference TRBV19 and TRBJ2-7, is DGGITQSPKYLFRKEGQNVTLSCEQNLNHDAMYWYRQDPGQGLRLIYYSQIVNDFQKGDIAEGYSVSREKKESFPLTVTSAQKNPTAFYLCASSIPGQGAEQYFGPGTRLTVT.

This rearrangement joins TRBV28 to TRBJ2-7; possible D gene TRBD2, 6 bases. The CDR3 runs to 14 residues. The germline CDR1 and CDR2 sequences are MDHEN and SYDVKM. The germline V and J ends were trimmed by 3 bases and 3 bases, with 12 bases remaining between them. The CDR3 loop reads CASSFSGVLYEQYF. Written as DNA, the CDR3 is TGTGCCAGCAGTTTTTCGGGAGTCCTCTACGAGCAGTACTTC.

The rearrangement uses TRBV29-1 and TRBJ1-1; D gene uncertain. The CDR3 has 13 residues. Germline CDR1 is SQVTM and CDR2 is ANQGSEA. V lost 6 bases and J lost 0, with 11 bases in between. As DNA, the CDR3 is TGCAGCGTAAGAAGCAAAATGAACACTGAAGCTTTCTTT. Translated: CSVRSKMNTEAFF.

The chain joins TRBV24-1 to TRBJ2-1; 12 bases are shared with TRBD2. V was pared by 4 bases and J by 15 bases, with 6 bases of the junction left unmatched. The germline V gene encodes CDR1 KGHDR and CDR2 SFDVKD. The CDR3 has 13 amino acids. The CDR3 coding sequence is TGTGCCACCAGTGAGGGAGGACTAGCGGGGCTGTTCTTC. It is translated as CATSEGGLAGLFF.

The CDR3, as DNA: TGTGCCAGCTCACTCAACGCAGGGGGCGGTCAGCCCCAGCATTTT. It encodes CASSLNAGGGQPQHF. This chain connects TRBV18 to TRBJ1-5; 8 bases line up with TRBD1. Germline lookup yields CDR1 KGHSH and CDR2 LQKENI. J lost 6 bases, V lost 4 bases, and 8 bases had no gene match. CDR3 length: 15 amino acids.

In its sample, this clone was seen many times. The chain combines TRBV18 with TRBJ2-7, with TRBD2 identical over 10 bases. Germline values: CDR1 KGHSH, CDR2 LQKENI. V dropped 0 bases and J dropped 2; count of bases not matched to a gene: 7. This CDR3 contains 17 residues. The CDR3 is CASSPPVASGGTYEQYF. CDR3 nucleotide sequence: TGTGCCAGCTCACCACCGGTCGCTAGCGGGGGAACCTACGAGCAGTACTTC. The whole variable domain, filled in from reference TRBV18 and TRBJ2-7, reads NAGVMQNPRHLVRRRGQEARLRCSPMKGHSHVYWYRQLPEEGLKFMVYLQKENIIDESGMPKERFSAEFPKEGPSILRIQQVVRGDSAAYFCASSPPVASGGTYEQYFGPGTRLTVT.

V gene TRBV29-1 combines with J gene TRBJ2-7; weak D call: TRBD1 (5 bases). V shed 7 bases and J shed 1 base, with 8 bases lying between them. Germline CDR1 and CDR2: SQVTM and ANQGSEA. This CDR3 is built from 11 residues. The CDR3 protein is CSGQISYEQYF. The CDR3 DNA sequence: TGCAGCGGACAGATTTCCTACGAGCAGTACTTC.

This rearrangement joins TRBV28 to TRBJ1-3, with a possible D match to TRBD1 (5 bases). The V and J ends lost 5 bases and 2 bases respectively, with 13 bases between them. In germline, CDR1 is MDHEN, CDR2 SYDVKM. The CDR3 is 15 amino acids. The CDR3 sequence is CASSPGWEAGNTIYF. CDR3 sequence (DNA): TGTGCCAGCAGTCCAGGGTGGGAGGCTGGAAACACCATATATTTT.

The CDR3 reads CSAGQGGQPQHF. The CDR3 DNA sequence: TGCAGCGCCGGACAGGGCGGCCAGCCCCAGCATTTT. J is TRBJ1-5 and V is TRBV29-1, with 8 positions matching TRBD1. CDR1 and CDR2 from the germline V gene are SQVTM and ANQGSEA. V lost 7 bases and J lost 7; bases outside the gene matches: 6. This CDR3 region has 12 residues.

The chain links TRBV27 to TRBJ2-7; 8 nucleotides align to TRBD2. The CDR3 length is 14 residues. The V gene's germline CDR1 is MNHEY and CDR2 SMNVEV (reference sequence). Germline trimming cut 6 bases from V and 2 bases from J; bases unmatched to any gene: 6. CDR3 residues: CASRGTRKTYEQYF. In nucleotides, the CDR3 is TGTGCCAGCAGAGGGACTAGAAAGACCTACGAGCAGTACTTC.

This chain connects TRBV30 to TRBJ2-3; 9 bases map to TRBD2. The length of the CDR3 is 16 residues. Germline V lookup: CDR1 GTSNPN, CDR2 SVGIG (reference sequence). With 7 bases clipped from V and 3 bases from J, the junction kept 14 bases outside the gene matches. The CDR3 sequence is CAYVQVAGGPTDTQYF. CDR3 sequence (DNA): TGTGCCTACGTCCAGGTGGCGGGAGGGCCAACAGATACGCAGTATTTT.

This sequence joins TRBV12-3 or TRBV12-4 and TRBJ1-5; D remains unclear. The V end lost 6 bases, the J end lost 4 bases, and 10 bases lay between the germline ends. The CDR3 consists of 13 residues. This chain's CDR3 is CASRATVNQPQHF. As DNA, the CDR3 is TGTGCCAGCAGAGCCACAGTAAATCAGCCCCAGCATTTT.

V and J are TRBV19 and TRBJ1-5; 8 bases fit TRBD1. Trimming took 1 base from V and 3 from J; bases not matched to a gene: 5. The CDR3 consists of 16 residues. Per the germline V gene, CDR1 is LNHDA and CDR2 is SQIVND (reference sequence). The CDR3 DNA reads TGTGCCAGTAGTATAGTTAGGACAGGGTCCAATCAGCCCCAGCATTTT. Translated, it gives CASSIVRTGSNQPQHF. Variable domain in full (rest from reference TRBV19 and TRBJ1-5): DGGITQSPKYLFRKEGQNVTLSCEQNLNHDAMYWYRQDPGQGLRLIYYSQIVNDFQKGDIAEGYSVSREKKESFPLTVTSAQKNPTAFYLCASSIVRTGSNQPQHFGDGTRLSIL.